This is a list of T cell receptor beta chains from one sample in a study of technical replicates of blood from a handful of donors. Assay used: immunoSEQ multiplex PCR; TCRdb lists only in-frame clones, some missing. The table has about 82,000 clones, nearly 96% seen once. Specimen: T cells isolated from PBMCs. Receptors were obtained from a human donor in good health. Both conserved end residues are part of each CDR3. The D gene is left open where the match is weak. Size values are once, few and many counts, or a class for expanded clones, and some rows have none.

d_gene | j_gene | abundance | v_gene | CDR3nt | CDR3aa
- | TRBJ2-1 | - | TRBV11-2 | TGTGCCAGCAGGAGACTCCGGGTTTTCTACAATGAGCAGTTCTTC | CASRRLRVFYNEQFF
TRBD1 | TRBJ1-5 | - | TRBV5-5 | TGTGCCAGCAGCGGGGACAGGGTCAATCAGCCCCAGCATTTT | CASSGDRVNQPQHF
TRBD2 | TRBJ2-3 | - | TRBV9 | TGTGCCAGCAGCGAGGCCTCTCCTAGCGGGAGGAGCACAGATACGCAGTATTTT | CASSEASPSGRSTDTQYF
- | TRBJ2-7 | - | TRBV27 | TGTGCCAGCAGTGCCACGTATAGCAGAAATTACGAGCAGTACTTC | CASSATYSRNYEQYF
- | TRBJ1-1 | - | TRBV7-2 | TGTGCCAGCAGAAGGCGGGGGATCTACACTGAAGCTTTCTTT | CASRRRGIYTEAFF
- | TRBJ2-6 | - | TRBV11-2 | TGTGCCAGCACAAAAAAGGCAGGGACTGGGGCCAACGTCCTGACTTTC | CASTKKAGTGANVLTF
TRBD2 | TRBJ2-3 | - | TRBV5-1 | TGCGCCAGCAGCTTGGGACTAGCGGGAAGCACAGATACGCAGTATTTT | CASSLGLAGSTDTQYF
- | TRBJ2-1 | - | TRBV6-1 | TGTGCCAGCAGTGAATTCCGGGAGATATACAATGAGCAGTTCTTC | CASSEFREIYNEQFF
- | TRBJ1-4 | - | TRBV9 | TGTGCCAGCAGCGTAGCTGACAGGCCAAATGAAAAACTGTTTTTT | CASSVADRPNEKLFF
- | TRBJ2-7 | - | TRBV6-5 | TGTGCCAGCACCCGACCGGGTTTGTCCTACGAGCAGTACTTC | CASTRPGLSYEQYF
TRBD2 | TRBJ2-7 | - | TRBV9 | TGTGCCAGCAGCGTAGGCGGGAGTGCTGCCTACGAGCAGTACTTC | CASSVGGSAAYEQYF
TRBD2 | TRBJ2-5 | - | TRBV30 | TGTGCCTGGAGTATTGCTAGCGGGAGTGGGGAGACCCAGTACTTC | CAWSIASGSGETQYF
TRBD2 | TRBJ2-7 | - | TRBV4-3 | TGCGCCAGCAGCCAAGATCGCGGGGGTTGGAGTTCCTACGAGCAGTACTTC | CASSQDRGGWSSYEQYF
- | TRBJ2-1 | - | TRBV6-5 | TGTGCCAGCAGCCGGGACATATCTAATGAGCAGTTCTTC | CASSRDISNEQFF
TRBD1 | TRBJ2-7 | - | TRBV28 | TGTGGCACGCAGGGGGCCTACGAGCAGTACTTC | CGTQGAYEQYF
TRBD2 | TRBJ2-7 | - | TRBV7-9 | TGTGCCAGCAGCTTCGACCTAGCGGGAGGCTCCTACGAGCAGTACTTC | CASSFDLAGGSYEQYF
- | TRBJ2-1 | once | TRBV25-1 | TGTGCCAGCAGTATTACCGGTGAGCAGTTCTTC | CASSITGEQFF
TRBD1 | TRBJ2-5 | - | TRBV28 | TGTGCCGCACGTCCATCCGGGACAGGGCAAGAGACCCAGTACTTC | CAARPSGTGQETQYF